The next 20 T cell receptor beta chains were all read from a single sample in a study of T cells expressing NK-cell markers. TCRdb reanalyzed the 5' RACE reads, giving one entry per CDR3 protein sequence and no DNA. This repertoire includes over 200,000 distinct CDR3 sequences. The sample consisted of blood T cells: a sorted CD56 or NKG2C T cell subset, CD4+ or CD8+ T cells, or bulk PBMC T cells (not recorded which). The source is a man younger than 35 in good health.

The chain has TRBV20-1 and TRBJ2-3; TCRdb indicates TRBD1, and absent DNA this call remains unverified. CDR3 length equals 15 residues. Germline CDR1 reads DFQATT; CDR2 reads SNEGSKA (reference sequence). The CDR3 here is CSALTYRGLTDTQYF.

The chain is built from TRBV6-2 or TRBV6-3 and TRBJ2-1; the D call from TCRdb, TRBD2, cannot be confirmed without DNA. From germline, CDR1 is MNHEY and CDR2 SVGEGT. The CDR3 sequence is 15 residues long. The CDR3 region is CASSPGGLASNEQFF.

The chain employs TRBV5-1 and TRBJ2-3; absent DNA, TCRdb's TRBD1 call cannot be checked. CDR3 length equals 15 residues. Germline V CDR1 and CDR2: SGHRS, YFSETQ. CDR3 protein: CASSFTAGITDTQYF.

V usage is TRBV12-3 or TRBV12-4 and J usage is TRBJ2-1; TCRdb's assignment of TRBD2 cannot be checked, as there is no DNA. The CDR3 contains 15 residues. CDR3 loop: CASRERESPHNEQFF.

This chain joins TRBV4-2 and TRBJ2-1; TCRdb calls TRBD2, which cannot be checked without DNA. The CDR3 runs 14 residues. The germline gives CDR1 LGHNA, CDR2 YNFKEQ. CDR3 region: CASSQGGRDNEQFF.

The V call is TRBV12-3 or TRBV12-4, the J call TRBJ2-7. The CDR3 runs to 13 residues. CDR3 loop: CASSLTTTAKQYF.

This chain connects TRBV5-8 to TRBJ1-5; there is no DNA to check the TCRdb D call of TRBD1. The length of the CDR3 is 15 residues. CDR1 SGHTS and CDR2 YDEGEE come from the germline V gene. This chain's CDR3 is CASSRRDRDNQPQHF.

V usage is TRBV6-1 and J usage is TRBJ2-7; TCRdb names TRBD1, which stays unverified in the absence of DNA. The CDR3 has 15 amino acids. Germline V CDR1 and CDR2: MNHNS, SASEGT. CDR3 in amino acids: CASSSPQVRSYEQYF.

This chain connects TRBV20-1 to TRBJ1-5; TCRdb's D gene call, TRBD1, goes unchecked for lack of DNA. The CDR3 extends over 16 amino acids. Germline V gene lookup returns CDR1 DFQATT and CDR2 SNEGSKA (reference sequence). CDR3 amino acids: CSAREYRGGSNQPQHF.

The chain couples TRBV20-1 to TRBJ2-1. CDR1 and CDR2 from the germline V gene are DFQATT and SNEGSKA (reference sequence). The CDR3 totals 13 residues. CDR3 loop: CSKKRERLGEQFF.

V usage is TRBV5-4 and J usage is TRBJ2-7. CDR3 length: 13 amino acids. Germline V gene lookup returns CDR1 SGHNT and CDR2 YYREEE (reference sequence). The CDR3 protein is CASSLDPVTGQYF.

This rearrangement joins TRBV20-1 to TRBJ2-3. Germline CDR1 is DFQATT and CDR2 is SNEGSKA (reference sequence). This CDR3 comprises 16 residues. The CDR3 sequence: CSARDTSGIGPDTQYF.

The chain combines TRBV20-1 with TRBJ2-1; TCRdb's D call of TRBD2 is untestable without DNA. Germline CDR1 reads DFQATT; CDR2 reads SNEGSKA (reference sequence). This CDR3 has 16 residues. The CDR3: CSAGTSGGNSYNEQFF.

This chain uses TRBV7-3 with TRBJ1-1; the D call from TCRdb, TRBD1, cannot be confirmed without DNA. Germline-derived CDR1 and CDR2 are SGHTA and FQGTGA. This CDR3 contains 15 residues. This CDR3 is CASSPMGATNTEAFF. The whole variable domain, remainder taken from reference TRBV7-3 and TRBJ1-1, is GAGVSQTPSNKVTEKGKYVELRCDPISGHTALYWYRQSLGQGPEFLIYFQGTGAADDSGLPNDRFFAVRPEGSVSTLKIQRTERGDSAVYLCASSPMGATNTEAFFGQGTRLTVV.

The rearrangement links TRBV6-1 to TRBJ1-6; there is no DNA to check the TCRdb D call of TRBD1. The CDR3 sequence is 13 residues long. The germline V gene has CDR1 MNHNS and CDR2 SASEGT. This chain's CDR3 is CASQGQGHSPLHF.

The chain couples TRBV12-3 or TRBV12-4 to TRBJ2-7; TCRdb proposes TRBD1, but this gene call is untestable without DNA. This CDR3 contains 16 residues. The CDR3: CASSLGDRQSGYEQYF.

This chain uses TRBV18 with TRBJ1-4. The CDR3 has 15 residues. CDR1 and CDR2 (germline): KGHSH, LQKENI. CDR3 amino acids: CASSSLNAANEKLFF.

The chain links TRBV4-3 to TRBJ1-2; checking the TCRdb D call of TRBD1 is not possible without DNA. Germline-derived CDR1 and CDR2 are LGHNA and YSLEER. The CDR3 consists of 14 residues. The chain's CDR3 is CASSLTTGEGGYTF.

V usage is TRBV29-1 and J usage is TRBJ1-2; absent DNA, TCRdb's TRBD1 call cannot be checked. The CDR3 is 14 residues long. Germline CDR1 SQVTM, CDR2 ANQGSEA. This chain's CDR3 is CSAGGTGDNYGYTF.

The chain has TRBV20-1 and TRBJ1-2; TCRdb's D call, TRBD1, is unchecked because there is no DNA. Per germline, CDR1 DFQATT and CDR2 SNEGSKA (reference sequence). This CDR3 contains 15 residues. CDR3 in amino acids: CSARDRGTGYDGYTF.